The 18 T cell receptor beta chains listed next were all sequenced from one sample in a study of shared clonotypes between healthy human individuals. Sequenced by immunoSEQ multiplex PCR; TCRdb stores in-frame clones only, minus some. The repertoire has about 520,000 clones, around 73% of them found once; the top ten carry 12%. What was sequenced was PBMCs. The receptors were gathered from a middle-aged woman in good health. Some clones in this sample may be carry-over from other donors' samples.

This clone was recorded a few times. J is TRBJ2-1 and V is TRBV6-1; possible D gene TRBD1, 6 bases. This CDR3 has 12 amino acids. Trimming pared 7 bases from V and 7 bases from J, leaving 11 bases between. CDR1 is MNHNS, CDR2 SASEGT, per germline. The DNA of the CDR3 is TGTGCCAGCACGCAGGGGCGAAATGAGCAGTTCTTC. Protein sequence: CASTQGRNEQFF.

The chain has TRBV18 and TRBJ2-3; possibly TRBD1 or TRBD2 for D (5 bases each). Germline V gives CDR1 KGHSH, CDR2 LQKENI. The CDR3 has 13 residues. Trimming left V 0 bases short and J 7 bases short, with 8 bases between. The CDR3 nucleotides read TGTGCCAGCTCACCACCGGGGGTATATACGCAGTATTTT. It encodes CASSPPGVYTQYF.

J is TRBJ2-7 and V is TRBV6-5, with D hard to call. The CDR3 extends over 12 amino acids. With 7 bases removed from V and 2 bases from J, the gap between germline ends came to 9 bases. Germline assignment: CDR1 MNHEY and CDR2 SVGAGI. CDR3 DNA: TGTGCCAGCACTCAGAAAACCTACGAGCAGTACTTC. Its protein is CASTQKTYEQYF.

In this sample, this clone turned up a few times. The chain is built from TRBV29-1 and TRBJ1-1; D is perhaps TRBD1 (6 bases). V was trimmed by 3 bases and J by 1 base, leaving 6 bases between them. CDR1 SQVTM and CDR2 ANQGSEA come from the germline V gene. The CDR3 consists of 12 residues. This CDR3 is CSVDRGNTEAFF. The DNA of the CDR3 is TGCAGCGTTGACAGGGGGAACACTGAAGCTTTCTTT.

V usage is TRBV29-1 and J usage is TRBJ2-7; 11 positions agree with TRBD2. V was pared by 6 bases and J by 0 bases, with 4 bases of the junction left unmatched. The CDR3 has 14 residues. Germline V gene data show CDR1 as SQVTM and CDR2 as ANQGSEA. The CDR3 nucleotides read TGCAGCGTGCGACTAGCGGGGAACTCCTACGAGCAGTACTTC. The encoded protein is CSVRLAGNSYEQYF.

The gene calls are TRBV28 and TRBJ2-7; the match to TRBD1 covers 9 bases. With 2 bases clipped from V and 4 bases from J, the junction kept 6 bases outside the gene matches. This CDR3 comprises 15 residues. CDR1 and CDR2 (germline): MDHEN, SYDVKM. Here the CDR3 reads CASSLVDRGTYEQYF. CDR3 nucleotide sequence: TGTGCCAGCAGTTTAGTGGACAGGGGAACGTACGAGCAGTACTTC.

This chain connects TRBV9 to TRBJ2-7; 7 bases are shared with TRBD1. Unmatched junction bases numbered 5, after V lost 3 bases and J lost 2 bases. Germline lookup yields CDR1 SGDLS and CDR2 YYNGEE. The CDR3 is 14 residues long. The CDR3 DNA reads TGTGCCAGCAGCGCACCCGGGACAGCCTACGAGCAGTACTTC. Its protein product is CASSAPGTAYEQYF.

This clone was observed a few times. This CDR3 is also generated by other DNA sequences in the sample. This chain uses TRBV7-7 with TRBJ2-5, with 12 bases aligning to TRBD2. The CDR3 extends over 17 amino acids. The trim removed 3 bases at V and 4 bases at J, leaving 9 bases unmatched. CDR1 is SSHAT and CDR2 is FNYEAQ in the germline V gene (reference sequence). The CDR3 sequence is CASSFRPILAGGETQYF. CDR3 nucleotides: TGTGCCAGCAGCTTCCGGCCAATACTAGCGGGAGGAGAGACCCAGTACTTC.

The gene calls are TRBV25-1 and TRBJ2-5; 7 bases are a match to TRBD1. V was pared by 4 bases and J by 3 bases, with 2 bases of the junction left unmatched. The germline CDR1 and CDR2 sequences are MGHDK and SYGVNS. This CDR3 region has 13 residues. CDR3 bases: TGTGCCAGCAGTGGGGGACAGAAAGAGACCCAGTACTTC. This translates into CASSGGQKETQYF.

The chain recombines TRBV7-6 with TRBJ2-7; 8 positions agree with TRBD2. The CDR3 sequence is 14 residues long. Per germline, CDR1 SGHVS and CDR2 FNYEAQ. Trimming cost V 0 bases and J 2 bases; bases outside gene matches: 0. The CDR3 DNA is TGTGCCAGCAGCTTAGCTAGCGGGGCCTACGAGCAGTACTTC. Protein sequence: CASSLASGAYEQYF.

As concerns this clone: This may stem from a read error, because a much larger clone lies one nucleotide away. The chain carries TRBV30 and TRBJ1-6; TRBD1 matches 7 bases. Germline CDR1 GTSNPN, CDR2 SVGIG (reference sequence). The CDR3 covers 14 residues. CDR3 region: CAWSTGTVNPPLHF. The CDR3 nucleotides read TGTGCCTGGAGTACCGGGACAGTTAATCCACCCCTCCACTTT. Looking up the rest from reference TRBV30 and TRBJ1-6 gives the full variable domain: SQTIHQWPATLVQPVGSPLSLECTVEGTSNPNLYWYRQAAGRGLQLLFYSVGIGQISSEVPQNLSASRPQDRQFILSSKKLLLSDSGFYLCAWSTGTVNPPLHFGNGTRLTVT.

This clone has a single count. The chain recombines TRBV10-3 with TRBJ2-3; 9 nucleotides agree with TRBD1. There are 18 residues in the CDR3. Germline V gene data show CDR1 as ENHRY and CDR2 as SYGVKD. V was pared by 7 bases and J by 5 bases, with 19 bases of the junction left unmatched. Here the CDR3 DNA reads TGTGCCATCAAGGGCGAGACAGGGGGACTTCAGACGGGAGATACGCAGTATTTT. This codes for CAIKGETGGLQTGDTQYF.

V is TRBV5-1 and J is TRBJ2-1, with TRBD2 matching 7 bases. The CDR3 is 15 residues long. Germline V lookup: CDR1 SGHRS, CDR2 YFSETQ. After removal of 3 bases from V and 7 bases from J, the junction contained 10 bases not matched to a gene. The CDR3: CASSSLAGEGNEQFF. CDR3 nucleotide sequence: TGCGCCAGCAGCTCTTTAGCGGGTGAGGGGAATGAGCAGTTCTTC.

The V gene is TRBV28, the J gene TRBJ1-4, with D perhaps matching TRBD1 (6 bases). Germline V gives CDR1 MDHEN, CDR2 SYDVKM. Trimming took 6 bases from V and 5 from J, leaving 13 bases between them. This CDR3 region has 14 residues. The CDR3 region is CASRIGQTNEKLFF. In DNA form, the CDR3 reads TGTGCCAGCAGGATTGGACAGACAAATGAAAAACTGTTTTTT.

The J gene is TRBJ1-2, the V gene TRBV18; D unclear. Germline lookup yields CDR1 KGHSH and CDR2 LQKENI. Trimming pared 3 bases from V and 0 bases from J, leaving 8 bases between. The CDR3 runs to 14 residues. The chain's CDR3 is CASSPGSTNYGYTF. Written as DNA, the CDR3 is TGTGCCAGCTCACCGGGCAGCACTAACTATGGCTACACCTTC. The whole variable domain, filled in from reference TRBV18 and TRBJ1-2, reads NAGVMQNPRHLVRRRGQEARLRCSPMKGHSHVYWYRQLPEEGLKFMVYLQKENIIDESGMPKERFSAEFPKEGPSILRIQQVVRGDSAAYFCASSPGSTNYGYTFGSGTRLTVV.

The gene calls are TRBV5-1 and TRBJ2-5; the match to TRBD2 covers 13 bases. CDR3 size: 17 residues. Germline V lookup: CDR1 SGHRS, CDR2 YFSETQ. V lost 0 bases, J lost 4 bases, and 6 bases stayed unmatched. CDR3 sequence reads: CASSLGLLAGGAETQYF. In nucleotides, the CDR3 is TGCGCCAGCAGCTTGGGCCTACTAGCGGGAGGGGCAGAGACCCAGTACTTC.

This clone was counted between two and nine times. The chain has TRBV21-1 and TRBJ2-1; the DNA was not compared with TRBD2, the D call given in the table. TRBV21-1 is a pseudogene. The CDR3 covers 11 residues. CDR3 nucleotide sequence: TGTGCCAGCAGCACGCGTCCCTTCCAGTTCTTC. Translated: CASSTRPFQFF.

The CDR3 protein is CASSPRGTVHLITSTDTQYF. CDR3 DNA: TGTGCCAGCAGCCCTAGGGGTACAGTACATTTAATAACTAGCACAGATACGCAGTATTTT. The gene calls are TRBV27 and TRBJ2-3, with D perhaps TRBD1 (5 bases). This CDR3 spans 20 amino acids. Trimming removed 6 bases at V and 0 bases at J, with 28 bases between. Looked up from germline, CDR1 is MNHEY and CDR2 is SMNVEV (reference sequence).